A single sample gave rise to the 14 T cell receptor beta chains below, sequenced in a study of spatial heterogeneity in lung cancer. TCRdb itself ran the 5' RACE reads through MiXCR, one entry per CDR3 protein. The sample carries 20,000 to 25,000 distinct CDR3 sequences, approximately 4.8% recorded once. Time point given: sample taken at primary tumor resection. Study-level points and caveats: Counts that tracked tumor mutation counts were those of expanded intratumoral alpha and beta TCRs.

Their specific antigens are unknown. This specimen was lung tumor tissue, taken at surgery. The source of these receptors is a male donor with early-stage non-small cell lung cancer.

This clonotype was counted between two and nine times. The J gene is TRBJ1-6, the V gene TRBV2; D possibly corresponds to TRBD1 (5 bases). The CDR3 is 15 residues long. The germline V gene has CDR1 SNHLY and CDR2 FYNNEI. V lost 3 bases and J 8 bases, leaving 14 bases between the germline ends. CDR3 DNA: TGTGCCAGCAGTGAGGGGCAGGGACTACATTCACCCCTCCACTTT. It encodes CASSEGQGLHSPLHF.

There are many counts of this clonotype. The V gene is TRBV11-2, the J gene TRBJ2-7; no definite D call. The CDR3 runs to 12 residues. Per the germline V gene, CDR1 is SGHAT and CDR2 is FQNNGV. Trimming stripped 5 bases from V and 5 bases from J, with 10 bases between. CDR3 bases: TGTGCCAGCAGCACGGAGTTCGACGAGCAGTACTTC. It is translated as CASSTEFDEQYF. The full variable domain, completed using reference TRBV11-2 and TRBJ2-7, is EAGVAQSPRYKIIEKRQSVAFWCNPISGHATLYWYQQILGQGPKLLIQFQNNGVVDDSQLPKDRFSAERLKGVDSTLKIQPAKLEDSAVYLCASSTEFDEQYFGPGTRLTVT.

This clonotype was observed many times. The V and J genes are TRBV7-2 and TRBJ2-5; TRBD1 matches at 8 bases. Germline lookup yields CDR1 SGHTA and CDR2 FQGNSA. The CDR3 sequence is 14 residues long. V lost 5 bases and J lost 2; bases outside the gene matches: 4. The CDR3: CASSPRTGQETQYF. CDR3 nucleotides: TGTGCCAGCAGCCCGCGGACAGGGCAAGAGACCCAGTACTTC.

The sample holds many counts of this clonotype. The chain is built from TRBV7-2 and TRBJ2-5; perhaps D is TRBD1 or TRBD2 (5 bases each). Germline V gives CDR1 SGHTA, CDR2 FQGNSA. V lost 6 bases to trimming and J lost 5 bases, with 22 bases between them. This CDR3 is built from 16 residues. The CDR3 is CASRLIGTGGEETQYF. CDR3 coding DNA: TGTGCCAGCAGGTTGATAGGGACGGGTGGCGAGGAGACCCAGTACTTC.

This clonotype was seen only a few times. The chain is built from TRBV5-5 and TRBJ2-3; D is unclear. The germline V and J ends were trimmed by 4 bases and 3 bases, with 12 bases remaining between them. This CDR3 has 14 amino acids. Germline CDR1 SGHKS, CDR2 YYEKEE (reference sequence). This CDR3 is CASSHTAPTDTQYF. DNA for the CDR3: TGTGCCAGCAGCCATACCGCCCCAACAGATACGCAGTATTTT. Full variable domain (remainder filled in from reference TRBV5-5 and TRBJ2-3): DAGVTQSPTHLIKTRGQQVTLRCSPISGHKSVSWYQQVLGQGPQFIFQYYEKEERGRGNFPDRFSARQFPNYSSELNVNALLLGDSALYLCASSHTAPTDTQYFGPGTRLTVL.

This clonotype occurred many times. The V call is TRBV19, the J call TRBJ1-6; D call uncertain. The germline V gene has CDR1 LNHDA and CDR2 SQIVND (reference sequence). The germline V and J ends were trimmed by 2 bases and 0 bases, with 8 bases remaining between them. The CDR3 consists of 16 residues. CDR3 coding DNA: TGTGCCAGTAGTATACTGGGAAGCTCCTATAATTCACCCCTCCACTTT. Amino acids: CASSILGSSYNSPLHF.

The CDR3 DNA sequence: TGTGCCAGCAGTTTAAGGACAGGGACAGATACGCAGTATTTT. Translated: CASSLRTGTDTQYF. The genes are TRBV27 and TRBJ2-3; 8 bases are shared with TRBD1. The germline CDR1 and CDR2 sequences are MNHEY and SMNVEV (reference sequence). V lost 2 bases and J lost 3; bases outside the gene matches: 1. CDR3 length equals 14 residues.

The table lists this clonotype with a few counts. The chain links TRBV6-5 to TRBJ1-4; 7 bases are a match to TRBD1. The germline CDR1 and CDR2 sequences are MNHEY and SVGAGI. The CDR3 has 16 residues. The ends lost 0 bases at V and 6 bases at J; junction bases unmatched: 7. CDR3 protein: CASSYSLTGRDEKLFF. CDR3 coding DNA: TGTGCCAGCAGTTACTCGCTGACAGGGAGAGATGAAAAACTGTTTTTT.

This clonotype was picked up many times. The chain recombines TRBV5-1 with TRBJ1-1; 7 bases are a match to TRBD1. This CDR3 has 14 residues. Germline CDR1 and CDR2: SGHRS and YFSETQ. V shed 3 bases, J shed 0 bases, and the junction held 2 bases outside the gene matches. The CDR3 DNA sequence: TGCGCCAGCAGCTGGACAGGACTGAACACTGAAGCTTTCTTT. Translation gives CASSWTGLNTEAFF.

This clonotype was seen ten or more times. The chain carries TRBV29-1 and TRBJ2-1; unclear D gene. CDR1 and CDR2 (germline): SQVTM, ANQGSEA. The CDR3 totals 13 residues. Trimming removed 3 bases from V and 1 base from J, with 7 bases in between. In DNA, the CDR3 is TGCAGCGTTGAGGATACATCCTACAATGAGCAGTTCTTC. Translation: CSVEDTSYNEQFF.

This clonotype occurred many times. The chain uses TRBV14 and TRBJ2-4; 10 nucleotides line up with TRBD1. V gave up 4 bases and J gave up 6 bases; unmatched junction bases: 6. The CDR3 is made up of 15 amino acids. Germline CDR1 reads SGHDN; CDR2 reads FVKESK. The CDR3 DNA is TGTGCCAGCAGCCCCTTGGACAGGGGGTTAAACATTCAGTACTTC. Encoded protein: CASSPLDRGLNIQYF.

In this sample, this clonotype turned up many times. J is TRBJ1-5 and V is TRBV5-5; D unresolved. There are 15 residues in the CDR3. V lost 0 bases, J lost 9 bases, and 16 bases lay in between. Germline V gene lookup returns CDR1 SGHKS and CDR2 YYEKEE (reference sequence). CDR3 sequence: CASSLAPAGFSPQHF. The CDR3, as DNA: TGTGCCAGCAGCTTGGCCCCTGCAGGATTTTCGCCCCAGCATTTT.

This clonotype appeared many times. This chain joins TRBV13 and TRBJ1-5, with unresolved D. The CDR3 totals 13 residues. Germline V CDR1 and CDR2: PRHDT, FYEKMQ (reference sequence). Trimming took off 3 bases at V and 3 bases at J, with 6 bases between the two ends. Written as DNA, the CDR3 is TGTGCCAGCAGCTTCCAGCCCAATCAGCCCCAGCATTTT. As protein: CASSFQPNQPQHF.

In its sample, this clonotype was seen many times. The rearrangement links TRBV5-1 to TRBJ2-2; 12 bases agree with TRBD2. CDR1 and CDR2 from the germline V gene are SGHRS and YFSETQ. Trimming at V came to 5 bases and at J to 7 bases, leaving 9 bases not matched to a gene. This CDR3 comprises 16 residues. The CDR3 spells CASRPTSGRFSGELFF. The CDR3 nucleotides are TGCGCCAGCAGACCCACTAGCGGGAGGTTCAGCGGGGAGCTGTTTTTT. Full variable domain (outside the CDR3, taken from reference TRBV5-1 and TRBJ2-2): KAGVTQTPRYLIKTRGQQVTLSCSPISGHRSVSWYQQTPGQGLQFLFEYFSETQRNKGNFPGRFSGRQFSNSRSEMNVSTLELGDSALYLCASRPTSGRFSGELFFGEGSRLTVL.